Listed below are T cell receptor beta chains from one sample, sequenced in a study of neurological immune-mediated disorders. TCRdb ran MiXCR on the 5' RACE reads and lists one entry per CDR3 protein. The sample lists over 75,000 distinct CDR3 sequences, more than 5% occurring once. The sample comprised PBMCs. These receptors all stem from a woman aged 55 to 70 with multiple sclerosis. CDR3s include the opening cysteine and the closing phenylalanine or tryptophan. Fields, in order: V gene, D gene, clone size, J gene, CDR3 DNA, CDR3 protein. D genes are given only for firm matches. The listing skips clone size in some rows; elsewhere it reads once, few, many or a size class.

TRBV7-8	NA	many	TRBJ2-5	TGTGCCAGCAGCAGAGGACTGGTTAAACCAGAGACCCAGTACTTC	CASSRGLVKPETQYF
TRBV5-8	NA	NA	TRBJ1-1	TGTGCCAGCAGCTTGACGGGCGCCAGTGGGGCTTTCTTT	CASSLTGASGAFF
TRBV5-1	TRBD1	many	TRBJ2-3	TGCGCCAGCAGCTTGGGACAGGGCAATGGAGCAGATACGCAGTATTTT	CASSLGQGNGADTQYF
TRBV5-1	NA	NA	TRBJ1-5	TGCGCCAGCAGCACAGGACCAAATCAGCCCCAGCATTTT	CASSTGPNQPQHF
TRBV6-5	TRBD1	many	TRBJ1-1	TGTGCCAGCAGGGGGACAGGGTACACTGAAGCTTTCTTT	CASRGTGYTEAFF
TRBV20-1	NA	many	TRBJ2-7	TGCAGTGCGGGAGAACAGGGCTACGAGCAGTACTTC	CSAGEQGYEQYF
TRBV2	NA	few	TRBJ1-1	TGTGCCAGCAGTGTTTGGGGAGGGAAGACTGAAGCTTTCTTT	CASSVWGGKTEAFF
TRBV5-1	TRBD2	many	TRBJ2-7	TGCGCCAGCAGCTTGGGTCGGGGGGGCCCCGAGCAGTACTTC	CASSLGRGGPEQYF
TRBV10-1	NA	many	TRBJ2-1	TGCGCCAGCAGTGAGTCGAGGGATGAGCAGTTCTTC	CASSESRDEQFF
TRBV3-1	NA	many	TRBJ2-3	TGTGCCAGCAGCCAAGGTCGGGGCGGGGGCACAGATACGCAGTATTTT	CASSQGRGGGTDTQYF
TRBV14	TRBD2	few	TRBJ2-5	TGTGCCAGCAGCCAAGATGCCACTGAATGGGGGGGTGCCGCGGAGACCCAGTACTTC	CASSQDATEWGGAAETQYF
TRBV7-6	TRBD1	many	TRBJ1-1	TGTGCCAGCAGCTTAGGACAGGGGGCGAGGGTGAACACTGAAGCTTTCTTT	CASSLGQGARVNTEAFF
TRBV10-3	NA	many	TRBJ1-3	TGTGCCATCAGTGAGGGAAGGAGGGGCTTTGGAAACACCATATATTTT	CAISEGRRGFGNTIYF
TRBV18	TRBD1	few	TRBJ1-2	TGTGCCAGCTCACCACGATCCGGGACAGGGGACTATGGCTACACCTTC	CASSPRSGTGDYGYTF
TRBV5-1	TRBD2	many	TRBJ2-1	TGCGCCAGCAAGTCCGGGACTAGCGAGGGGGGTGAGCAGTTCTTC	CASKSGTSEGGEQFF
TRBV6-6	TRBD1	many	TRBJ2-5	TGTGCCAGCAGTTACTCGCTTGGACAGGGGGCGAAGGGGGAAGAGACCCAGTACTTC	CASSYSLGQGAKGEETQYF
TRBV20-1	NA	many	TRBJ1-1	TGCAGTGCACAGCGGGGGAACACTGAAGCTTTCTTT	CSAQRGNTEAFF
TRBV15	TRBD1	many	TRBJ2-7	TGTGCCACCAGCAGAGTCATAGGGACAGGGGGAGGCTACGAGCAGTACTTC	CATSRVIGTGGGYEQYF
TRBV4-1	NA	many	TRBJ1-1	TGCGCCAGCAGCCAAAGACCCCTCAGGGGAGTGACTGAAGCTTTCTTT	CASSQRPLRGVTEAFF
TRBV29-1	NA	few	TRBJ1-5	TGCAGCGTTGCGCAGGGCGGAAATCAGCCCCAGCATTTT	CSVAQGGNQPQHF
TRBV28	NA	many	TRBJ2-3	TGTGCCAGCAGCTCATCCTCGGATACGCAGTATTTT	CASSSSSDTQYF
TRBV19	NA	NA	TRBJ2-1	TGTGCCAGTAGTGTGGAGGGATACAATGAGCAGTTCTTC	CASSVEGYNEQFF
TRBV7-8	NA	many	TRBJ2-7	TGTGCCAGCAGCTTAAAGTACGACGGATTAAACGAGCAGTACTTC	CASSLKYDGLNEQYF
TRBV7-8	TRBD1	many	TRBJ2-7	TGTGCCAGCAGCTTTTCGAACTGGACAGGGGTCTACGAGCAGTACTTC	CASSFSNWTGVYEQYF
TRBV7-9	NA	many	TRBJ1-1	TGTGCCAGCAGCTTGTGGGAGAACACTGAAGCTTTCTTT	CASSLWENTEAFF
TRBV5-1	TRBD2	many	TRBJ2-1	TGCGCCAGCAGCTTGGGCTTACTAGCGCTGAATGAGCAGTTCTTC	CASSLGLLALNEQFF
TRBV24-1	NA	NA	TRBJ1-2	TGTGCCACCAGTGAAACCGGGAGAATCTATGGCTACACCTTC	CATSETGRIYGYTF
TRBV3-1	TRBD1	many	TRBJ2-7	TGTGCCAGCAGCCGTGAAGCCCCAGGGGGACCCTACGAGCAGTACTTC	CASSREAPGGPYEQYF
TRBV20-1	NA	many	TRBJ1-1	TGCAGTGCCCCCCGGGGGGAGAACACTGAAGCTTTCTTT	CSAPRGENTEAFF
TRBV20-1	NA	many	TRBJ2-1	TGCAGTGCTAGAGATAGTGCGAGACAGGCCGACAATGAGCAGTTCTTC	CSARDSARQADNEQFF
TRBV5-5	TRBD1	many	TRBJ1-4	TGTGCCAGCAGCTTGGGGACAGGTACAACTAATGAAAAACTGTTTTTT	CASSLGTGTTNEKLFF
TRBV29-1	TRBD1	many	TRBJ2-3	TGCAGCGTTCATGACAGGGGTGGGAACACAGATACGCAGTATTTT	CSVHDRGGNTDTQYF
TRBV5-5	NA	many	TRBJ2-7	TGTGCCAGCAGCTTGGGACAGCTCCTATACGAGCAGTACTTC	CASSLGQLLYEQYF
TRBV7-9	NA	many	TRBJ2-5	TGTGCCAGCAGCTCACTAAAGAGGGTTGGGGAGACCCAGTACTTC	CASSSLKRVGETQYF
TRBV20-1	NA	many	TRBJ1-5	TGCAGTGCTCCCGCGGGGGGGAACAATCAGCCCCAGCATTTT	CSAPAGGNNQPQHF
TRBV28	TRBD1	many	TRBJ1-1	TGTGCCAGCAGTTCCGGACAGGGGCTGAACACTGAAGCTTTCTTT	CASSSGQGLNTEAFF
TRBV29-1	NA	NA	TRBJ1-2	TGCAGCGTTGAAGAGGGCTGGGATGGCTACACCTTC	CSVEEGWDGYTF
TRBV25-1	NA	many	TRBJ1-6	TGTGCCAGCAGTGAACAGGGTAATTCACCCCTCCACTTT	CASSEQGNSPLHF
TRBV28	NA	NA	TRBJ2-1	TGTGCCAGCAGTTTCCCACGGTTAGGAGAGCAGTTCTTC	CASSFPRLGEQFF
TRBV13	NA	NA	TRBJ1-1	TGTGCCAGCAGCTTACGTCACGGGAACACTGAAGCTTTCTTT	CASSLRHGNTEAFF
TRBV30	TRBD1	many	TRBJ1-2	TGTGCGCTCGACCCGACAGGGGATGGCTACACCTTC	CALDPTGDGYTF